The 28 T cell receptor beta chains below come from one sample, sequenced in a study of blood T cell repertoires in COVID-19. TCRdb's copy holds only in-frame clones and misses some; the assay was immunoSEQ multiplex PCR. The table includes some 300,000 clones, 90% detected once. The sample was PBMCs or T cells enriched from blood (not recorded which). The receptors were gathered from a woman in her 30s who had been exposed to COVID-19.

This chain uses TRBV18 with TRBJ1-5; D gene uncertain. The V and J ends lost 4 bases and 4 bases respectively, with 8 bases between them. Germline-derived CDR1 and CDR2 are KGHSH and LQKENI. The CDR3 is 13 residues long. The CDR3 spells CASSQYENQPQHF. CDR3 sequence (DNA): TGTGCCAGCTCACAATACGAGAATCAGCCCCAGCATTTT.

DNA of the CDR3: TGTGCCAGCAGTGAAAGCGGGGGCCTCTACGAGCAGTACTTC. Protein sequence: CASSESGGLYEQYF. This chain connects TRBV25-1 to TRBJ2-7, with 8 nucleotides matching TRBD2. The germline CDR1 and CDR2 sequences are MGHDK and SYGVNS. The length of the CDR3 is 14 residues. The junction had 3 bases not matched to a gene; V was cut back by 2 bases and J by 3 bases.

Here the CDR3 reads CASSELAKETQYF. In DNA form, the CDR3 reads TGCGCCAGCAGCGAACTAGCTAAGGAGACCCAGTACTTC. The V and J genes are TRBV5-1 and TRBJ2-5, with D possibly matching TRBD2 (6 bases). V lost 4 bases and J lost 5, with 12 bases in between. This CDR3 is 13 amino acids long. CDR1 and CDR2 from the germline V gene are SGHRS and YFSETQ.

The rearrangement uses TRBV27 and TRBJ2-4; D might be TRBD1 (6 bases). V was clipped by 3 bases and J by 0 bases, with 15 bases between them. Germline V gene lookup returns CDR1 MNHEY and CDR2 SMNVEV (reference sequence). The CDR3 extends over 17 amino acids. The CDR3 protein is CASSFRTALLAKNIQYF. The CDR3, as DNA: TGTGCCAGCAGTTTTAGGACAGCCTTACTAGCCAAAAACATTCAGTACTTC.

This chain links TRBV5-1 with TRBJ1-4; 7 nucleotides agree with TRBD1. The V gene's germline CDR1 is SGHRS and CDR2 YFSETQ. The CDR3 contains 15 residues. V lost 4 bases, J lost 5 bases, and 8 bases stayed unmatched. The CDR3 DNA reads TGCGCCAGCAGCATCCAGGGGGATCTAAATGAAAAACTGTTTTTT. Protein: CASSIQGDLNEKLFF.

The chain uses TRBV24-1 and TRBJ2-7; D possibly corresponds to TRBD1 (6 bases). The CDR3 loop spans 14 amino acids. Germline CDR1 is KGHDR and CDR2 is SFDVKD. The V gene lost 3 bases and the J gene lost 3 bases, with 11 bases spanning the gap. The CDR3 DNA is TGTGCCACCAGTGATATGAAGACAGGCTACGAGCAGTACTTC. Amino acids: CATSDMKTGYEQYF.

The rearrangement links TRBV7-9 to TRBJ2-2; maybe TRBD2 (6 bases). Trimming took 5 bases from V and 3 from J, leaving 7 bases between them. Germline V gives CDR1 SEHNR, CDR2 FQNEAQ (reference sequence). The CDR3 has 13 amino acids. CDR3 in DNA: TGTGCCAGCAGCCGCGGGGACACCGGGGAGCTGTTTTTT. Its protein is CASSRGDTGELFF.

This chain uses TRBV20-1 with TRBJ2-1; possibly TRBD2 for D (5 bases). Per germline, CDR1 DFQATT and CDR2 SNEGSKA (reference sequence). The CDR3 loop spans 11 amino acids. V was pared by 6 bases and J by 7 bases, with 10 bases between. Here the CDR3 DNA reads TGCAGTGCCGACCGGAGGAATGAGCAGTTCTTC. Residues: CSADRRNEQFF.

The V and J genes are TRBV12-5 and TRBJ2-7, with a weak D call TRBD2 (5 bases). The germline gives CDR1 LGHNT, CDR2 FRNRAP. The CDR3 has 15 residues. The V and J ends lost 3 bases and 2 bases respectively, with 14 bases between them. CDR3 region: CASGFRGSLTYEQYF. The CDR3 region has the DNA TGTGCTAGTGGTTTCCGGGGTTCTCTAACCTACGAGCAGTACTTC.

V gene TRBV7-9 combines with J gene TRBJ2-5; perhaps TRBD1 as D (5 bases). Looked up from germline, CDR1 is SEHNR and CDR2 is FQNEAQ (reference sequence). There are 14 residues in the CDR3. Trimming shortened V by 5 bases and J by 4 bases, and 14 bases separated the two germline ends. CDR3 in DNA: TGTGCCAGCAGCCCAGGGCCCGGTAGAGAGACCCAGTACTTC. The encoded protein is CASSPGPGRETQYF.

This rearrangement joins TRBV6-5 to TRBJ2-5; D gene ambiguous. This CDR3 region has 16 residues. Per the germline V gene, CDR1 is MNHEY and CDR2 is SVGAGI. V lost 0 bases and J 5 bases, leaving 16 bases between the germline ends. CDR3 sequence reads: CASSYSRTAHSETQYF. DNA for the CDR3: TGTGCCAGCAGTTACTCTCGCACGGCTCACAGTGAGACCCAGTACTTC.

The rearrangement uses TRBV19 and TRBJ1-5, with 8 bases lining up with TRBD1. Trimming removed 7 bases from V and 7 bases from J; junction bases left unmatched: 9. This CDR3 is 14 amino acids long. CDR1 and CDR2 (germline): LNHDA, SQIVND (reference sequence). The CDR3 DNA reads as TGTGCCAGTACCGTCGGACAGGGACGCCAGCCCCAGCATTTT. It translates to CASTVGQGRQPQHF.

The CDR3 DNA is TGTGCCAGCACCCTGGACAGTAGAGCCTACGAGCAGTACTTC. It codes for CASTLDSRAYEQYF. The gene calls are TRBV5-4 and TRBJ2-7; TRBD1 might be the D (6 bases). V was clipped by 6 bases and J by 2 bases, with 15 bases between them. CDR1 is SGHNT, CDR2 YYREEE, per germline (reference sequence). The CDR3 contains 14 residues.

V gene TRBV19 combines with J gene TRBJ1-5; D is perhaps TRBD1 (6 bases). Trimming cost V 5 bases and J 2 bases, with 10 bases left between them. The CDR3 spans 14 residues. The V gene's germline CDR1 is LNHDA and CDR2 SQIVND (reference sequence). The CDR3 protein is CASSARQGNQPQHF. DNA for the CDR3: TGTGCCAGTAGTGCGCGACAGGGCAATCAGCCCCAGCATTTT.

The rearrangement joins TRBV18 to TRBJ2-3; D ambiguous. CDR1 KGHSH and CDR2 LQKENI come from the germline V gene. Trimming removed 3 bases at V and 6 bases at J, with 16 bases between. CDR3 size: 15 residues. CDR3 DNA: TGTGCCAGCTCACCCAACCGGGTAGGCATGGATACGCAGTATTTT. Its protein product is CASSPNRVGMDTQYF.

This clone has just one count. The gene calls are TRBV1 and TRBJ2-5; the D call TRBD2 from the table was never checked on the DNA. TRBV1 is listed as a pseudogene. The CDR3 consists of 16 residues. CDR3 DNA sequence: TGCACCAGCAGCCAAGTCAAGTGGGGGGGCCGGGGGACCCAGTACTTC. It yields the protein CTSSQVKWGGRGTQYF.

DNA for the CDR3: TGTGCCAGCAGCCAAGGGGCGTTTTATAACTATGGCTACACCTTC. Amino acid sequence: CASSQGAFYNYGYTF. The chain is built from TRBV7-9 and TRBJ1-2, with D possibly TRBD1 on 5 matching bases. In germline, CDR1 is SEHNR, CDR2 FQNEAQ (reference sequence). This CDR3 has 15 amino acids. V lost 5 bases to trimming and J lost 1 base, with 14 bases between them.

The J gene is TRBJ1-4, the V gene TRBV18, with D maybe TRBD1 (6 bases). Per germline, CDR1 KGHSH and CDR2 LQKENI. The CDR3 has 16 amino acids. Trimming shortened V by 4 bases and J by 1 base, and 13 bases separated the two germline ends. CDR3 protein: CASSQRLQGTNEKLFF. The CDR3 DNA follows: TGTGCCAGCTCACAGCGATTACAGGGAACTAATGAAAAACTGTTTTTT.

This clone is a singleton in its sample. The gene calls are TRBV5-1 and TRBJ1-4; possible D gene TRBD1, 6 bases. The CDR3 is made up of 14 amino acids. Trimming cost V 4 bases and J 3 bases, with 10 bases left between them. Germline V gene sequence: CDR1 SGHRS, CDR2 YFSETQ. The CDR3 nucleotides are TGCGCCAGCAGCCGTGACAGGTCTAATGAAAAACTGTTTTTT. Protein product: CASSRDRSNEKLFF.

The chain couples TRBV2 to TRBJ1-5; D ambiguous. Germline V gene lookup returns CDR1 SNHLY and CDR2 FYNNEI. Trimming stripped 4 bases from V and 2 bases from J, with 12 bases between. The CDR3 is 15 amino acids. The CDR3 sequence is CASSVGVLGNQPQHF. In nucleotides, the CDR3 is TGTGCCAGCAGTGTCGGGGTTCTAGGCAATCAGCCCCAGCATTTT.

This chain links TRBV5-4 with TRBJ1-3, with a tentative D call TRBD1 (5 bases). Germline-derived CDR1 and CDR2 are SGHNT and YYREEE (reference sequence). This CDR3 has 14 amino acids. V was clipped by 4 bases and J by 1 base, with 9 bases between them. CDR3 in amino acids: CASSLRVSGNTIYF. The CDR3, as DNA: TGTGCCAGCAGCCTCAGGGTTTCTGGAAACACCATATATTTT.

The V and J genes are TRBV11-2 and TRBJ2-5; TRBD2 is a possible D gene (5 bases). The length of the CDR3 is 16 residues. Germline V gene sequence: CDR1 SGHAT, CDR2 FQNNGV. V was shortened by 5 bases and J by 4 bases, with 20 bases between the two germline ends. CDR3 protein: CASSIRRIGVGETQYF. CDR3 in DNA: TGTGCCAGCAGCATCAGAAGGATCGGGGTGGGAGAGACCCAGTACTTC.

The chain recombines TRBV2 with TRBJ1-5, with a weak D call TRBD1 (6 bases). CDR3 length equals 20 residues. V lost 4 bases to trimming and J lost 5 bases, with 30 bases between them. In germline, CDR1 is SNHLY, CDR2 FYNNEI. The DNA of the CDR3 is TGTGCCAGCAGTGGCGAACTACGTACAGGGTTTTTATCGTCCCATCAGCCCCAGCATTTT. This codes for CASSGELRTGFLSSHQPQHF.

The chain employs TRBV4-3 and TRBJ1-6; TRBD1 aligns across 9 bases. J was trimmed by 0 bases and V by 0 bases; bases with no gene match: 9. This CDR3 is built from 20 residues. Germline CDR1 and CDR2: LGHNA and YSLEER. CDR3 DNA: TGCGCCAGCAGCCAAGATTTGACAGGGGGTCTTAGCTCCTATAATTCACCCCTCCACTTT. This sequence encodes CASSQDLTGGLSSYNSPLHF.

The chain carries TRBV10-3 and TRBJ2-1, with a weak D call TRBD2 (5 bases). V gave up 2 bases and J gave up 10 bases, with 9 bases separating them. CDR3 length equals 12 residues. CDR1 ENHRY and CDR2 SYGVKD come from the germline V gene. CDR3 protein: CAISERGSEQFF. The CDR3 DNA reads as TGTGCCATCAGTGAGAGAGGGTCAGAGCAGTTCTTC.

V and J are TRBV19 and TRBJ1-5; tentative D call: TRBD1 (6 bases). Trimming took 5 bases from V and 7 from J, leaving 18 bases between them. Per the germline V gene, CDR1 is LNHDA and CDR2 is SQIVND (reference sequence). The CDR3 runs to 15 residues. The CDR3 sequence: CASSVKGDTLQPQHF. DNA of the CDR3: TGTGCCAGTAGTGTAAAGGGGGACACCCTCCAGCCCCAGCATTTT.

This clone was detected once. The chain carries TRBV7-6 and TRBJ1-2; TRBD1 matches 10 bases. CDR1 SGHVS and CDR2 FNYEAQ come from the germline V gene. The CDR3 consists of 13 residues. The junction had 5 bases not matched to a gene; V was cut back by 5 bases and J by 8 bases. The CDR3 reads CASSPDRGRGYTF. In DNA form, the CDR3 reads TGTGCCAGCAGCCCCGACAGGGGGCGAGGCTACACCTTC.

The chain joins TRBV5-1 to TRBJ1-1, with 9 bases lining up with TRBD1. V trimming: 2 bases; J trimming: 2 bases; junction bases outside the gene matches: 7. The germline V gene has CDR1 SGHRS and CDR2 YFSETQ. This CDR3 is 16 amino acids long. CDR3 bases: TGCGCCAGCAGCTTTGGGTCAACAGGGGGCAACACTGAAGCTTTCTTT. Residues: CASSFGSTGGNTEAFF.